The T cell receptor (beta chain) described here comes from a study of Ad26.COV2.S vaccination and SARS-CoV-2 variants. The overall study: The donor belonged to the COV1001 Ad26.COV2.S trial arm. Whole-study results and caveats: People given the vaccine had a wider spike-specific TCR breadth than placebo recipients did.

Sample treatment: around 19 received Ad26.COV2.S at low or high dose, single or two shots; roughly five received placebo; per-sample allocation not given. Samples came from day 63 after the first vaccine or placebo injection. Germline assignment: CDR1 MNHEY and CDR2 SMNVEV (reference sequence). V lost 5 bases to trimming and J lost 1 base, with 12 bases between them. The CDR3 loop spans 14 amino acids. Assay: immunoSEQ multiplex PCR; the TCRdb copy retains only in-frame clones and omits some. The table shows roughly 380,000 clones, with more than 75% occurring only once. With respect to this clone: Its antigen is unidentified.

The sequencing here drew on peripheral blood, taken in a trial of Ad26.COV2.S vaccine versus placebo. The TCR was taken from a person aged 18-65 years who received the Ad26.COV2.S COVID-19 vaccine or a placebo. This chain joins TRBV27 and TRBJ2-7; D is perhaps TRBD1 (6 bases). CDR3 bases: TGTGCCAGCAGTCCGCGGACAGCGTCCTACGAGCAGTACTTC. The encoded protein is CASSPRTASYEQYF.